This TCR beta chain was profiled in a study of spatial heterogeneity in lung cancer. Across the whole study: Beta-chain sequences were consistently detected more often than alpha-chain sequences. Correlation of TCR transcript counts in tumor regions with a T cell module score from matched bulk RNA-seq was strong. General study results and limits: Expanded intratumoral alpha and beta TCR counts tracked tumor mutation counts.

A single record per CDR3 protein comes from TCRdb applying MiXCR to the 5' RACE reads. The sample has 17,000 or so distinct CDR3 sequences; about 6.3% are singletons. Time point of the sample: sample taken at primary tumor resection. A total of over 70 untreated early-stage non-small cell lung cancer patients served as donors. Unsorted whole RNA samples from tumor, nontumor lung or frozen PBMC were sequenced. This clonotype appeared many times. Its antigen is still unknown. V dropped 0 bases and J dropped 5 bases, with 10 bases sitting between them. Germline V gene lookup returns CDR1 DFQATT and CDR2 SNEGSKA (reference sequence). The CDR3 has 13 residues.

Here the sequenced sample was lung tumor tissue, taken at surgery. The clonotype originates from a female donor with early-stage non-small cell lung cancer. The rearrangement joins TRBV20-1 to TRBJ2-5, with D unresolved. The CDR3 sequence: CSARDPNRETQYF. CDR3 DNA: TGCAGTGCTAGAGATCCAAATCGGGAGACCCAGTACTTC.